These T cell receptor beta chains were read from a single sample in a study of blood T cell repertoires in COVID-19. Assay: immunoSEQ multiplex PCR; the TCRdb copy retains only in-frame clones and omits some. The table lists roughly 100,000 clones, roughly 80% of them singletons. The sequenced sample was peripheral blood. These receptors were collected from a woman between 65 and 79 years old with acute or convalescent COVID-19. Both conserved end residues are part of each CDR3. The D gene is left open where the match is weak. A clone size is listed for some rows: how often the clone was seen (once, few, many), or a class if it is expanded.

v_gene	d_gene	j_gene	abundance	CDR3nt	CDR3aa
TRBV12-5	TRBD1	TRBJ2-5	NA	TGTGCTAGTGGTTTGGCAATGGGACAGATGCAAGAGACCCAGTACTTC	CASGLAMGQMQETQYF
TRBV23-1	NA	TRBJ1-1	NA	TGCGCCAGCAGTCAATCCGGGGGGTCCACTGAAGCTTTCTTT	CASSQSGGSTEAFF
TRBV7-9	NA	TRBJ1-1	NA	TGTGCCAGCAGCCCTCATCTGCAGGGTAAGGGAGCTTTCTTT	CASSPHLQGKGAFF
TRBV6-6	TRBD1	TRBJ2-7	NA	TGTGCCAGCAGCCCGCCGGGACAGGGGTACGAGCAGTACTTC	CASSPPGQGYEQYF
TRBV5-4	NA	TRBJ1-2	NA	TGTGCCAGCAGCCCTGGCCTGGACATCGACTATGGCTACACCTTC	CASSPGLDIDYGYTF
TRBV2	NA	TRBJ1-1	NA	TGTGCCACAGTGTATTTTGGGGGGACTGAAGCTTTCTTT	CATVYFGGTEAFF
TRBV19	NA	TRBJ1-1	NA	TGTGCCAGTAGTATAATATTGGGTACTAGGAACACTGAAGCTTTCTTT	CASSIILGTRNTEAFF
TRBV29-1	TRBD1	TRBJ1-6	NA	TGCAGCGTTGCACAGGGGGGGGCCCTCCACTTT	CSVAQGGALHF
TRBV19	NA	TRBJ1-3	NA	TGTGCCAGTAAGGACTCCTCTGGAAACACCATATATTTT	CASKDSSGNTIYF
TRBV27	TRBD2	TRBJ2-3	NA	TGTGCCAGCAGTAGGTTAGCGGGATGGGGCACAGATACGCAGTATTTT	CASSRLAGWGTDTQYF
TRBV7-8	NA	TRBJ1-1	once	TGTGCCAGCAGCCCCGGTCTGGGGGGCACTGAAGCTTTCTTT	CASSPGLGGTEAFF
TRBV10-3	TRBD1	TRBJ1-1	NA	TGTGCCATCCAAGGGACAGAGAACACTGAAGCTTTCTTT	CAIQGTENTEAFF
TRBV27	NA	TRBJ1-4	few	TGTGCCAGCAGGTCTTCAGGCGCGGGTGAAAAACTGTTTTTT	CASRSSGAGEKLFF
TRBV7-6	NA	TRBJ1-2	NA	TGTGCCACCTCTGAAGGGAGATCGTCCTATGGCTACACCTTC	CATSEGRSSYGYTF
TRBV6-2/TRBV6-3	NA	TRBJ1-5	NA	TGTGCCAGCAGTTTTCCCCCCTTCAATCAGCCCCAGCATTTT	CASSFPPFNQPQHF
TRBV5-1	TRBD1	TRBJ2-5	NA	TGCGCCAGCAGCTTGGGGGACAGGGACCAAGAGACCCAGTACTTC	CASSLGDRDQETQYF
TRBV5-4	TRBD1	TRBJ1-2	NA	TGTGCCAGCAGCTTCGTGCAGGGGGCTCTTGGCTACACCTTC	CASSFVQGALGYTF
TRBV29-1	TRBD1	TRBJ1-2	NA	TGCAGCGTTGAAGATCGGGGGCAGGGGGAGAATGGCTACACCTTC	CSVEDRGQGENGYTF
TRBV7-8	TRBD1	TRBJ2-7	NA	TGTGCCAGCAGATCCGGGACAGGGGGCATCTACGAGCAGTACTTC	CASRSGTGGIYEQYF
TRBV15	NA	TRBJ1-5	few	TGTGCCACCAGCGGCAGGGGTCAGCCCCAGCATTTT	CATSGRGQPQHF
TRBV19	NA	TRBJ2-1	NA	TGTGCCAGTAGTATAGACGGGAGTCATTACAATGAGCAGTTCTTC	CASSIDGSHYNEQFF
TRBV6-5	NA	TRBJ2-7	NA	TGTGCCAGCACCGAACAGGCTGTAAATCTCTACGAGCAGTACTTC	CASTEQAVNLYEQYF
TRBV7-9	TRBD1	TRBJ1-1	NA	TGTGCCAGCAGCCGGGGACAGGGAAACACTGAAGCTTTCTTT	CASSRGQGNTEAFF
TRBV5-1	TRBD1	TRBJ1-5	NA	TGCGCCAGCAGCCCGGGAGAGGGGGCAAGCAATCAGCCCCAGCATTTT	CASSPGEGASNQPQHF
TRBV6-5	NA	TRBJ2-3	NA	TGTGCCAGCAGTAGCGGTACAGATACGCAGTATTTT	CASSSGTDTQYF
TRBV27	NA	TRBJ1-1	few	TGTGCCAGCGCAACAGGGAACACTGAAGCTTTCTTT	CASATGNTEAFF
TRBV3-1/TRBV3-2	NA	TRBJ1-1	few	TGTGCCAGCAGCCAAGTCGGGGGGACTGAAGCTTTCTTT	CASSQVGGTEAFF
TRBV4-2	NA	TRBJ1-4	NA	TGTGCCAGCAGCCCACAAAGTGGGATGGGGGGAACTAATGAAAAACTGTTTTTT	CASSPQSGMGGTNEKLFF
TRBV19	NA	TRBJ2-5	NA	TGTGCCAGTAGGCCCGGGATGTCCGGAGAGACCCAGTACTTC	CASRPGMSGETQYF
TRBV3-1/TRBV3-2	TRBD1	TRBJ2-5	NA	TGTGCCAGCAGCCAAGGACAGGGGGCTTTCAGTACCCAGTACTTC	CASSQGQGAFSTQYF
TRBV3-1/TRBV3-2	TRBD1	TRBJ1-1	NA	TGTGCCAGCAGCCAACCAACCGGAGGGCGACAGGGCACTGAAGCTTTCTTT	CASSQPTGGRQGTEAFF